A single T cell receptor beta chain is shown here with its context. Antigen unknown. The data are from a study of PD-1 blockade in classical Hodgkin lymphoma. Study context: It was nivolumab at 3 mg/kg, given intravenously every 2 weeks, that patients received.

Study-wide results and limits: Newly diagnosed patients reportedly had lower baseline TCR diversity than healthy donors. Newly diagnosed and completely responding patients shared comparable baseline diversity.

From germline, CDR1 is SGHTA and CDR2 FQGNSA. V gave up 3 bases and J gave up 5 bases, with 8 bases separating them. The CDR3 consists of 14 residues. TCRdb keeps only in-frame clones here, not all; method: immunoSEQ multiplex PCR. This sample has 20,000 to 30,000 clones, with roughly 80% found just once. Every single patient, without exception, relapsed after autologous stem cell transplantation, and brentuximab vedotin exposure varied. The study recorded best responses of complete response, partial response or progressive disease. The J gene is TRBJ1-6, the V gene TRBV7-2, with D hard to call. The material was peripheral blood mononuclear cells (PBMCs), obtained before the second cycle of nivolumab. This sequence was found in a human donor with classical Hodgkin lymphoma. The CDR3 is CASSFPTNNSPLHF. CDR3 nucleotides: TGTGCCAGCAGCTTTCCCACCAATAATTCACCCCTCCACTTT. Based on the CDR3 plus reference TRBV7-2 and TRBJ1-6, the full variable domain is GAGVSQSPSNKVTEKGKDVELRCDPISGHTALYWYRQSLGQGLEFLIYFQGNSAPDKSGLPSDRFSAERTGGSVSTLTIQRTQQEDSAVYLCASSFPTNNSPLHFGNGTRLTVT.